This record looks at one TCR beta chain sequence and its context. Its specific antigen is unknown. The cohort was made up of roughly 670 healthy bone marrow donors. At the time of sampling, every cohort member was nominally healthy, though immune exposures that went unrecorded were likely present. The donor was CMV seronegative and was included in the group of approximately 350 seronegative cohort members. Each donor provided a peripheral blood sample, and peripheral blood mononuclear cells were used for TCR beta sequencing. The Qiagen DNeasy Blood Extraction Kit was used to extract genomic DNA from the blood cell samples. The receptor library was made with the immunoSEQ multiplex PCR assay. The multiplex PCR relied on a mix of 60 forward primers for TCR Vbeta segments and 13 reverse primers for TCR Jbeta segments. The CDR3 region of rearranged TCR beta genes was amplified from genomic DNA with a multiplex PCR assay. The Illumina HiSeq System was used to sequence the amplified TCR beta libraries as 87-base-pair reads. The paper's processing steps were these. Across the roughly 670 repertoires, a later analysis counted 75 million to 90 million unique TCR beta chains, 9 million to 14 million of which were shared by at least two donors. To remove PCR and sequencing errors, raw reads were error-corrected and collapsed into unique sequences using a nearest-neighbor algorithm that merged closely related sequences. Alignment of CDR3 sequences to IMGT reference sequences was used to assign V, D and J gene segments. For a sequence to be retained, a match of at least six nucleotides was required to both a V gene segment and a J gene segment. A rearrangement counted as productive if the CDR3 had no stop codons and remained in frame with V and J, and every other rearrangement counted as non-productive. CDR3 was defined according to IMGT convention as the region running from the second conserved V-encoded cysteine to the conserved J-encoded phenylalanine. In an earlier analysis of just under 600 of the donors, sequences lacking an unambiguous match to a single V gene segment were excluded. In an earlier analysis of approximately 550 of the donors, V segments were called functional above 56.7% productive rearrangements and were called segregating when the between-donor standard deviation exceeded 5%. A statistical classification framework was built to diagnose cytomegalovirus status from the catalog of TCR beta chain sequences. V and J gene assignment, in a later analysis, came from comparing TCR nucleotide sequences with IMGT/GENE-DB human TR gene sequences. A later analysis assigned CDR3 sequences and most-parsimonious VDJ recombination scenarios with the TCRdist pipeline. A later analysis defined each TCR beta chain by its CDR3 amino acid sequence plus V-gene family, and excluded reads lacking a unique V-gene family. As a way to deal with suspected cross-contamination and a sequencing artifact, a later analysis dropped 592 nucleotide sequences that were highly shared and had low generation probability. A later analysis calculated a clonal expansion index for each public chain from normalized within-repertoire ranks of inferred template counts. Generation probabilities in a later analysis came from a VDJ recombination model fitted to out-of-frame rearrangements, and those results were checked against IGoR. Hypergeometric tests were used in a later analysis to score TCR-TCR, TCR-HLA and TCR-CMV co-occurrence, with a repertoire-size bias correction applied to the TCR pairs. To estimate false discovery rates, a later analysis permuted the HLA or CMV assignments 20 times. In a later analysis, co-occurring TCRs were grouped using DBSCAN, with TCRdist sequence similarity added in when clustering inside HLA-allele-positive subsets. Co-occurrence clustering excluded repertoires with fewer than 30,000 or more than 120,000 public chains, plus five with anomalous nucleotide sharing. What TCRdb holds here is the immuneACCESS table cut down to in-frame rearrangements. Part of the clones is not present; checked against another copy, under half of the missing clones reflect an unresolved V gene, and the others are unexplained. Clone size and V and J calls were adopted from that table, with D and trimming inferred from the DNA. The sample has 150,000 or so clones on record. 1.5% to 2% of the sample goes to the ten largest clones.

This sample was taken from a study of cytomegalovirus exposure and HLA in healthy donors (dated by TCRdb to 2016 to 2017). Describing the broader study: An earlier analysis of 587 of the donors reported 276 Gb of sequence data and 117 million unique TCR beta sequences obtained from 180 million or so T cells. In a later genetic analysis, genome-wide SNP genotypes for about three fifths of the roughly 670 donors were used, and that subset was treated as a discovery cohort. An earlier analysis of around 640 of the donors used high-throughput TCR beta sequencing to judge whether each TCR beta V gene segment behaved as functional or pseudogenic. Every repertoire in the discovery cohort had been generated on one and the same sequencing platform. Along with the 666-subject first cohort, a separate validation cohort of over 90 different subjects was used. Class I and class II HLA loci were covered by the typing at four-digit resolution. Donor age, sex, ethnicity and CMV serostatus were compiled alongside the repertoire data. The later analysis used no new phenotypic data to find candidate immune exposures, relying instead on TCR beta sequences and their occurrence across donors. The study combined high-throughput TCR immunosequencing, statistical association of individual TCRs with disease status, and machine learning to predict cytomegalovirus infection status. To study patterns of TCR occurrence, a later analysis re-analyzed previously published TCR beta repertoires from just over 650 donors and added high-resolution HLA genotyping. The T cell repertoires of under 750 subjects were profiled by immunosequencing and related to cytomegalovirus serostatus. Across around 400 genotyped donors of the cohort, an average of 235,054 unique TCR beta nucleotide sequences per donor were sequenced, and roughly 20% of those sequences were non-productive. The study was designed to test whether signatures of past pathogen exposure could be identified by cataloging public T cell receptors. About 320 gigabases of sequencing data and tens of millions of unique TCR sequences were included in an early release covering around 600 HLA-typed donors. A handful of DR-DQ haplotypes were treated as single units for association and clustering because of strong linkage in the cohort. Of the roughly 400 genotyped donors, 81% were placed in the genetic ancestry cluster associated with self-reported Caucasian donors. Typing coverage varied by locus: roughly 620-640 donors for A, B, C, DRB1 and DQB1; some 520 for DQA1; more than 600 for DPA1; about 450 for DPB1.

Measured from the cysteine to the phenylalanine, the CDR3 is 17 residues long. The retained sequence is limited to the CDR3, 51 bases, with the frame set at the first base. The germline V gene specifies SGDLS as CDR1 and YYNGEE as CDR2. From V the trimming removes 1 base and from J it removes 5 bases, while the gene matches leave 13 bases of the junction unaccounted for. Paper-wide results and their limitations: The sequencing pipeline was judged likely to have produced a cluster of highly shared sequence variants as a technical artifact. In a later analysis, most CMV-associated TCR beta chains were found to appear HLA-restricted, with HLA associations seemingly driven largely by CMV exposure. For the cohort, immune exposure information was limited to CMV serostatus. According to a later analysis, parvovirus B19, influenza, CMV and Epstein-Barr virus appeared linked to several top co-occurrence clusters. This cohort had only TCR beta chains sequenced, and the lack of alpha or paired-chain data limited which features could be detected. Linkage disequilibrium might explain the correlated functional status among segregating V segments, but an unknown experimental factor could not be ruled out. In a later analysis, some 18,000 TCR beta sequences were associated with specific HLA alleles at a false discovery rate of 0.05. It was suggested by the authors that the approach could potentially be generalized to other disease states and immunological phenotypes. HLA typing was unavailable for some donors at each locus, so association tests used only the typed subset. In a later analysis, TCR association rates were found to vary across HLA loci, with the most associated TCRs seen for DRB1 alleles and the fewest for HLA-C alleles. A further reported finding was that TCR beta sequences accurately predicted the HLA-A and HLA-B alleles for most subjects in the first cohort. Sequencing depth was assumed to be roughly uniform across donors in the presence/absence analyses, though that assumption may not hold. According to a later genetic analysis, donors in an Asian-associated ancestry cluster had fewer N-insertions in productive TCRs than the roughly 700-donor mean. Cytomegalovirus status was reported to be diagnosed by the classifier with high specificity and sensitivity in both the original and validation cohorts. The study listed 150 to 200 TCR beta chains as associated with cytomegalovirus. A later analysis found that HLA-associated TCR beta chains were more clonally expanded and had lower generation probabilities than equally common non-associated chains. Because the 87-base-pair reads could not distinguish some IMGT-functional V segments, including TRBV6-2 and TRBV6-3, those segments were excluded. Assigning TCR associations to individual alleles was difficult when HLA alleles, especially DR and DQ, strongly co-occurred. An earlier analysis of some 560 of the donors showed that most TCR beta V segments appeared in productive rearrangements either about 87% or about 30% of the time, which broadly matched IMGT annotations. Most TCR sequences were seen in very few donors, while some public TCRs were found in many individuals. Because counts were too low, about 18 rarely observed V segments, including chromosome 9 orphons, were left out of the earlier analysis of approximately 580 of the donors. In vitro tests confirmed that three of the cytomegalovirus-associated TCR beta chains recognize cytomegalovirus antigens. An association between a missense DCLRE1C variant and V-gene and J-gene trimming of TCR beta chains was found in a later genetic analysis and replicated in an independent cohort.

The rearranged chain carries TRBV9 and TRBJ2-7; 9 bases in the middle match TRBD2. The source of this sequence is a man aged 18 to 35 in good health and CMV-seronegative. Source material: PBMCs. The DNA reads as follows: TGTGCCAGCAGCGTATTTAGCGGGGGTACCCTCAGGGACGAGCAGTACTTC. Its amino acids are CASSVFSGGTLRDEQYF.